Following are 5 T cell receptor beta chains from one sample sequenced in a study of cytomegalovirus exposure and HLA in healthy donors. Primers for the PCR totalled 60 Vbeta and 13 Jbeta. Here immunoSEQ multiplex PCR was the method, and the copy in TCRdb shows in-frame clones only, minus some. This sample has around 110,000 clones; 82% occur once, and the top ten carry approximately 1.5%. Material: PBMCs. The receptors originated from a man in his forties or fifties in good health and CMV-seronegative.

V usage is TRBV30 and J usage is TRBJ1-2; D possibly corresponds to TRBD1 (5 bases). V lost 4 bases to trimming and J lost 2 bases, with 17 bases between them. The germline V gene has CDR1 GTSNPN and CDR2 SVGIG (reference sequence). CDR3 size: 15 residues. The CDR3 loop reads CAWMPDRGGNYGYTF. In DNA form, the CDR3 reads TGTGCCTGGATGCCGGACCGGGGGGGAAACTATGGCTACACCTTC.

The CDR3 sequence is CASSYELSNTGELFF. CDR3 bases: TGTGCCAGCAGTTACGAGCTATCGAACACCGGGGAGCTGTTTTTT. J is TRBJ2-2 and V is TRBV6-5; D gene uncertain. CDR3 length: 15 amino acids. V lost 2 bases, J lost 0 bases, and 7 bases lay in between. Germline V gene lookup returns CDR1 MNHEY and CDR2 SVGAGI.

The CDR3 nucleotides are TGTGCCAGCAGCTTTACAGGGGAGGACTATGGCTACACCTTC. Amino acids: CASSFTGEDYGYTF. The chain carries TRBV5-4 and TRBJ1-2; 7 nucleotides match TRBD1. V lost 2 bases to trimming and J lost 3 bases; unmatched junction nucleotides: 4. CDR3 length: 14 amino acids. Germline V CDR1 and CDR2: SGHNT, YYREEE (reference sequence).

The chain links TRBV5-1 to TRBJ2-5, with 8 bases lining up with TRBD1. Trimming at V came to 4 bases and at J to 1 base, leaving 6 bases not matched to a gene. The CDR3 consists of 15 residues. From germline, CDR1 is SGHRS and CDR2 YFSETQ. CDR3 residues: CASSLRTGPQETQYF. Written as DNA, the CDR3 is TGCGCCAGCAGCCTGAGGACAGGGCCCCAAGAGACCCAGTACTTC.

The V and J genes are TRBV7-3 and TRBJ1-2; D call uncertain. The CDR3 consists of 12 residues. Trimming took off 2 bases at V and 9 bases at J, with 10 bases between the two ends. Germline V gene data show CDR1 as SGHTA and CDR2 as FQGTGA. The DNA for the CDR3 is TGTGCCAGCAGCTTAGTTGGGGAGAGCTACACCTTC. Its translation is CASSLVGESYTF.